This entry features one T cell receptor beta chain sequence. The antigen is undetermined. This entry comes from a study of shared clonotypes between healthy human individuals. About the research overall: A few men and a couple of women, aged 18 to 49, were donors. Whole-study results and caveats: Tissue TCR repertoires likely differ from these blood-only repertoires.

Germline V gene sequence: CDR1 MNHEY, CDR2 SMNVEV (reference sequence). Unmatched junction bases numbered 3, after V lost 3 bases and J lost 6 bases. The CDR3 sequence is 15 residues long. Each subset's genomic DNA was shared equally among a number of immunoSEQ plates. Profiled with immunoSEQ multiplex PCR; TCRdb holds only in-frame clones, not every one. The sample consists of some 1.1 million clones, 60% to 80% of them appearing once. Donors, without exception, were Caucasian adults residing in Nashville, Tennessee. What was sequenced was memory CD4+ T cells from PBMCs. Subset meaning: CD45RA-negative fraction. The chain uses TRBV27 and TRBJ2-1; 12 nucleotides match TRBD2. The source is a man aged 18 to 30 in good health. Some clones in this sample may be carry-over from other donors' samples. The CDR3 here is CASSFRLAGANEQFF. The DNA of the CDR3 is TGTGCCAGCAGTTTCCGACTAGCGGGAGCCAATGAGCAGTTCTTC.